This TCR beta chain was captured by sequencing in a study of blood T cell repertoires in COVID-19. Whole-study context: Some COVID-19 samples were acute and others convalescent; all came from the United States, Italy and Spain. The analysed material was cDNA or gDNA that came from T cells, B-cell-depleted T cells, or PBMCs.

The germline gives CDR1 SGDLS, CDR2 YYNGEE. CDR3 size: 14 residues. The V gene end was trimmed by 0 bases and the J gene end by 4 bases; junction bases not matched to a gene: 2. As handled by the study authors: Reference gene primer amplification gave estimated nucleated cell counts. Measured with immunoSEQ multiplex PCR; TCRdb has only the in-frame clones, and not every one. V and J calls and clone size are as listed in that table; D and trimming were resolved from the DNA. This sample yields under 250,000 clones, of which approximately 89% are seen a single time; 4% to 6% belongs to the top ten. Sequenced material: peripheral blood. V gene TRBV9 combines with J gene TRBJ2-3, with 7 bases identical to TRBD2. The TCR originated in a woman between 40 and 55 years old with acute or convalescent COVID-19. The CDR3 nucleotides are TGTGCCAGCAGCGTAGGTACTAGCGCAGATACGCAGTATTTT. Its protein is CASSVGTSADTQYF.